This entry lists 9 T cell receptor beta chains sequenced from one sample in a study of T cell clonotyping in hematopoietic cell transplantation. Time point defined: recipient sample about 28 days before transplant, after cytoreduction. Libraries were prepared by immunoSEQ multiplex PCR; TCRdb keeps only in-frame clonotypes and omits some of them. The sample carries roughly 28,000 clones, 90% to 95% recorded once. The sample consisted of peripheral blood mononuclear cells, taken before stem cell transplant. The receptors were gathered from a man between 50 and 59 years old with acute myeloid leukemia. Some clones in this sample may be carry-over from other donors' samples.

The chain is built from TRBV2 and TRBJ2-1, with unresolved D. Germline CDR1 and CDR2: SNHLY and FYNNEI. V lost 7 bases and J 2 bases, leaving 6 bases between the germline ends. This CDR3 spans 12 amino acids. CDR3 DNA sequence: TGTGCCAGCACGAGCACCTACAATGAGCAGTTCTTC. Encoded protein: CASTSTYNEQFF.

The CDR3 protein is CASSPSSVQETQYF. The CDR3 nucleotides are TGTGCCAGCAGCCCCTCGTCCGTCCAAGAGACCCAGTACTTC. This sequence joins TRBV9 and TRBJ2-5, with no clear D. The CDR3 is made up of 14 amino acids. Germline CDR1 SGDLS, CDR2 YYNGEE. The germline V and J ends were trimmed by 4 bases and 1 base, with 11 bases remaining between them.

J is TRBJ2-3 and V is TRBV29-1; possible D gene TRBD2, 7 bases. CDR3 length: 15 amino acids. Trimming removed 4 bases from V and 2 bases from J, with 16 bases in between. Germline V gene lookup returns CDR1 SQVTM and CDR2 ANQGSEA. Written as DNA, the CDR3 is TGCAGCGTTGTAGTGGCGGGGGCTTCCACAGATACGCAGTATTTT. Protein: CSVVVAGASTDTQYF.

J is TRBJ1-5 and V is TRBV6-5, with 10 nucleotides matching TRBD1. CDR3 length equals 15 residues. V gave up 5 bases and J gave up 4 bases; unmatched junction bases: 5. Germline V gene lookup returns CDR1 MNHEY and CDR2 SVGAGI. CDR3: CASSSDRGRNQPQHF. As DNA, the CDR3 is TGTGCCAGCAGTAGCGACAGGGGGCGAAATCAGCCCCAGCATTTT.

This sequence joins TRBV5-1 and TRBJ2-1; the match to TRBD1 covers 8 bases. The CDR3 length is 14 residues. The germline V gene encodes CDR1 SGHRS and CDR2 YFSETQ. V dropped 0 bases and J dropped 7; count of bases not matched to a gene: 3. Here the CDR3 reads CASSLATGGNEQFF. DNA for the CDR3: TGCGCCAGCAGCTTGGCAACAGGGGGGAATGAGCAGTTCTTC.

This clone was picked up one time. The CDR3 coding sequence is TGTGCCAGCAGCCCCCGGACAGGTCAGCAGTTCTTC. Translated: CASSPRTGQQFF. The genes are TRBV7-8 and TRBJ2-1; 7 bases fit TRBD1. The CDR3 runs to 12 residues. CDR1 SGHVS and CDR2 FQNEAQ come from the germline V gene. Germline trimming cut 5 bases from V and 11 bases from J; bases unmatched to any gene: 6. The complete variable domain, with remaining parts taken from reference TRBV7-8 and TRBJ2-1, reads GAGVSQSPRYKVAKRGQDVALRCDPISGHVSLFWYQQALGQGPEFLTYFQNEAQLDKSGLPSDRFFAERPEGSVSTLKIQRTQQEDSAVYLCASSPRTGQQFFGPGTRLTVL.

The chain has TRBV4-1 and TRBJ1-1, with 7 bases lining up with TRBD1. The length of the CDR3 is 18 residues. Germline trimming cut 3 bases from V and 0 bases from J; bases unmatched to any gene: 13. The germline V gene has CDR1 MGHRA and CDR2 YSYEKL. The CDR3, as DNA: TGCGCCAGCAGCCAGTTTTTCTCGGGACAGCCCATGAACACTGAAGCTTTCTTT. This codes for CASSQFFSGQPMNTEAFF.

The J gene is TRBJ1-2, the V gene TRBV28; D is unclear. Per germline, CDR1 MDHEN and CDR2 SYDVKM. This CDR3 is 13 amino acids long. V was clipped by 4 bases and J by 8 bases, with 14 bases between them. The CDR3 sequence is CASSSRGELGYTF. In nucleotides, the CDR3 is TGTGCCAGCAGTTCCCGAGGCGAGTTAGGCTACACCTTC.

This chain links TRBV28 with TRBJ2-2; D gene ambiguous. Germline V lookup: CDR1 MDHEN, CDR2 SYDVKM. The CDR3 length is 13 residues. CDR3 DNA sequence: TGTGCAGCCTGGCCGTCAAACACCGGGGAGCTGTTTTTT. This codes for CAAWPSNTGELFF.